This T cell receptor beta chain is from a study of blood T cell repertoires in COVID-19. Background on the study: The United States, Italy and Spain provided the acute and convalescent COVID-19 samples. Nucleic acid was either cDNA or gDNA, and it came from T cells, B-cell-depleted T cells, or PBMCs.

Unmatched junction bases numbered 2, after V lost 3 bases and J lost 1 base. CDR3 length: 15 residues. Germline values: CDR1 SGDLS, CDR2 YYNGEE. This clone was seen many times. As processed by the authors: Amplification of reference gene primers provided the estimated nucleated cell counts. The protocol was immunoSEQ multiplex PCR, while the TCRdb copy is restricted to in-frame clones and leaves out a portion. V and J calls and clone size are as listed in that table; D and trimming were resolved from the DNA. In the table there are 95,000 to 150,000 clones, about four fifths of which are singletons. Sequences were obtained from peripheral blood. The rearrangement uses TRBV9 and TRBJ1-2; 11 bases agree with TRBD1. This clonotype was sampled from a man between 60 and 75 years old with acute or convalescent COVID-19. CDR3 nucleotide sequence: TGTGCCAGCAGCGCCGGGACAGGGGGTAACTATGGCTACACCTTC. Translating it yields CASSAGTGGNYGYTF. The full variable domain, in which reference TRBV9 and TRBJ1-2 provide the parts outside the CDR3, is DSGVTQTPKHLITATGQRVTLRCSPRSGDLSVYWYQQSLDQGLQFLIQYYNGEERAKGNILERFSAQQFPDLHSELNLSSLELGDSALYFCASSAGTGGNYGYTFGSGTRLTVV.